These 14 T cell receptor beta chains share one sample of origin, sequenced in a study of shared clonotypes between healthy human individuals. Clones were read by immunoSEQ multiplex PCR, and TCRdb kept only the in-frame ones, dropping some. The repertoire holds over 400,000 clones, with more than 65% as singletons. Sequencing input: PBMCs. The receptors originated from a woman aged 40 to 55 in good health. Some clones in this sample may be carry-over from other donors' samples.

The rearrangement links TRBV10-1 to TRBJ2-1; no clear D. CDR3 size: 17 residues. Trimming cost V 2 bases and J 5 bases, with 19 bases left between them. Germline lookup yields CDR1 WNHNN and CDR2 SYGVQD (reference sequence). Here the CDR3 DNA reads TGCGCCAGCAGTGAGACTTATAGTTTGGGCTTAGACAATGAGCAGTTCTTC. Its translation is CASSETYSLGLDNEQFF.

The V and J genes are TRBV10-3 and TRBJ1-3, with 8 bases identical to TRBD1. Germline V lookup: CDR1 ENHRY, CDR2 SYGVKD. V shed 6 bases, J shed 3 bases, and the junction held 7 bases outside the gene matches. CDR3 length: 15 residues. The CDR3 sequence is CAIRGGQGFGNTIYF. CDR3 sequence (DNA): TGTGCCATCAGAGGCGGACAGGGTTTTGGAAACACCATATATTTT.

The chain links TRBV6-5 to TRBJ2-5; D remains unclear. Germline loops: CDR1 MNHEY, CDR2 SVGAGI. The V end was cut by 5 bases, the J end by 5 bases, with 9 bases between. The CDR3 has 12 residues. CDR3 loop: CASSRPSETQYF. CDR3 nucleotides: TGTGCCAGCAGTAGACCCTCCGAGACCCAGTACTTC.

This rearrangement joins TRBV19 to TRBJ2-3; D may correspond to TRBD1 or TRBD2 (5 bases each). The V end was cut by 3 bases, the J end by 3 bases, with 16 bases between. Per germline, CDR1 LNHDA and CDR2 SQIVND (reference sequence). The CDR3 sequence is 16 residues long. CDR3: CASSIDRDQKTDTQYF. The CDR3, as DNA: TGTGCCAGTAGTATTGATAGGGACCAGAAAACAGATACGCAGTATTTT.

The rearrangement joins TRBV5-4 to TRBJ2-6; D is unclear. V lost 4 bases and J lost 0, with 5 bases in between. The CDR3 runs to 14 residues. Germline V lookup: CDR1 SGHNT, CDR2 YYREEE (reference sequence). The CDR3 here is CASSTNSGANVLTF. CDR3 nucleotides: TGTGCCAGCAGCACTAACTCTGGGGCCAACGTCCTGACTTTC.

For this clone: This likely stems from a read error, as it lies one base from a far larger clone. This chain joins TRBV18 and TRBJ2-7, with unresolved D. Germline CDR1 reads KGHSH; CDR2 reads LQKENI. The V and J ends lost 6 bases and 2 bases respectively, with 14 bases between them. The CDR3 spans 14 residues. The CDR3 spells CASSIGPDPYEQYF. The CDR3 coding sequence is TGTGCCAGCTCTATCGGGCCAGACCCCTACGAGCAGTACTTC.

The V and J genes are TRBV11-3 and TRBJ2-5; 9 bases are a match to TRBD2. Per the germline V gene, CDR1 is SGHNT and CDR2 is YENEEA. This CDR3 comprises 16 residues. V shed 3 bases, J shed 5 bases, and the junction held 10 bases outside the gene matches. CDR3 sequence: CASSLGSGGLGETQYF. As DNA, the CDR3 is TGTGCCAGCAGCTTGGGTAGCGGGGGTCTAGGGGAGACCCAGTACTTC.

V gene TRBV5-8 combines with J gene TRBJ2-5; D is perhaps TRBD2 (5 bases). The ends were cut back, 7 bases at V and 3 bases at J, with 13 bases in the middle. The length of the CDR3 is 13 residues. CDR1 is SGHTS and CDR2 is YDEGEE in the germline V gene. The DNA for the CDR3 is TGTGCCAGCGGCCTGGACTGGGAAGAGACCCAGTACTTC. Its translation: CASGLDWEETQYF.

CDR3 DNA sequence: TGTGCCTGGAGTCTAGGGCCCCAGACCCACGAGCAGTACTTC. Translating it yields CAWSLGPQTHEQYF. This chain links TRBV30 with TRBJ2-7; D is unclear. V gave up 2 bases and J gave up 5 bases, with 16 bases separating them. Germline-derived CDR1 and CDR2 are GTSNPN and SVGIG (reference sequence). This CDR3 contains 14 residues.

The chain uses TRBV30 and TRBJ2-5; D is perhaps TRBD1 (6 bases). The DNA end lines up better with TRBJ2-7; the J call may be wrong. This CDR3 is built from 14 residues. Germline assignment: CDR1 GTSNPN and CDR2 SVGIG (reference sequence). In nucleotides, the CDR3 is TGTGCCCTTACTCGGGCAGGGGTCCCCTACGAGCAGTACTTC. The encoded protein is CALTRAGVPYEQYF.

The V call is TRBV7-2, the J call TRBJ1-2, with TRBD1 matching 7 bases. Germline assignment: CDR1 SGHTA and CDR2 FQGNSA. The trim removed 4 bases at V and 2 bases at J, leaving 13 bases unmatched. The CDR3 loop spans 17 amino acids. CDR3 loop: CASSSRAWDSGNYGYTF. Here the CDR3 DNA reads TGTGCCAGCAGCTCTCGCGCCTGGGACAGTGGGAACTATGGCTACACCTTC.

Notes on this clone: Other DNA sequences in the same sample also yield this CDR3. This chain joins TRBV6-5 and TRBJ2-7, with D tentatively TRBD1 or TRBD2 (5 bases each). Per germline, CDR1 MNHEY and CDR2 SVGAGI. V gave up 6 bases and J gave up 1 base, with 13 bases separating them. The CDR3 totals 14 residues. The CDR3 spells CASSPGRGSYEQYF. Written as DNA, the CDR3 is TGTGCCAGCAGCCCGGGACGCGGTTCCTACGAGCAGTACTTC.

The table lists this clone with a few counts. The chain is built from TRBV6-1 and TRBJ1-1; 7 nucleotides agree with TRBD1. Germline-derived CDR1 and CDR2 are MNHNS and SASEGT. V lost 6 bases, J lost 1 base, and 8 bases stayed unmatched. The CDR3 covers 15 residues. This CDR3 reads CASSSGTVENTEAFF. CDR3 nucleotide sequence: TGTGCCAGCAGCTCAGGGACAGTTGAGAACACTGAAGCTTTCTTT.

The chain carries TRBV10-1 and TRBJ2-2; 12 bases agree with TRBD2. CDR1 and CDR2 (germline): WNHNN, SYGVQD (reference sequence). This CDR3 region has 15 residues. V lost 6 bases to trimming and J lost 5 bases; unmatched junction nucleotides: 4. CDR3 nucleotide sequence: TGCGCCAGCAGCCGAACTAGCGGGAGGACCGGGGAGCTGTTTTTT. Translation: CASSRTSGRTGELFF.